The 22 T cell receptor beta chains in this list originate from one sample, sequenced in a study of OX40 agonist ivuxolimab in advanced cancers. The method was immunoSEQ multiplex PCR; TCRdb's version includes in-frame clones alone and lacks a portion of them. Of around 65,000 clones listed, 90% to 95% were seen once; the top ten hold 0.25% to 0.3%. The sample here was CD4+ or CD8+ T cells sorted from blood, taken in a trial of the OX40 agonist ivuxolimab. These receptors all come from an adult with an advanced solid tumor such as melanoma, head and neck, liver or kidney cancer.

The chain combines TRBV5-1 with TRBJ1-3; D perhaps matches TRBD1 (6 bases). The CDR3 length is 15 residues. V dropped 5 bases and J dropped 4 bases, with 16 bases sitting between them. The V gene's germline CDR1 is SGHRS and CDR2 YFSETQ. The CDR3 loop is CASSPREGTGNTIYF. The CDR3 DNA reads TGCGCCAGCAGTCCTCGGGAAGGGACAGGAAACACCATATATTTT.

The V and J genes are TRBV6-1 and TRBJ2-7; D unresolved. The CDR3 is made up of 14 amino acids. Trimming removed 6 bases at V and 7 bases at J, with 19 bases between. Germline V gene lookup returns CDR1 MNHNS and CDR2 SASEGT. CDR3 residues: CASSLDAVRREQYF. Written as DNA, the CDR3 is TGTGCCAGCAGCCTTGACGCGGTCCGTAGGGAGCAGTACTTC.

The rearrangement joins TRBV6-1 to TRBJ2-5; 8 bases are a match to TRBD2. The CDR3 spans 16 residues. Looked up from germline, CDR1 is MNHNS and CDR2 is SASEGT. J lost 8 bases, V lost 4 bases, and 15 bases had no gene match. CDR3 sequence (DNA): TGTGCCAGCAGTGGGGGAGGTAGCGGGAACCGAGGAACCCAGTACTTC. This gives the protein CASSGGGSGNRGTQYF.

CDR3 loop: CASSTSGTGYEQYF. CDR3 nucleotide sequence: TGTGCCAGTAGTACGTCCGGGACAGGCTACGAGCAGTACTTC. The J gene is TRBJ2-7, the V gene TRBV19, with 8 bases that match TRBD1. The CDR3 extends over 14 amino acids. The ends lost 4 bases at V and 3 bases at J; junction bases unmatched: 5. CDR1 is LNHDA and CDR2 is SQIVND in the germline V gene (reference sequence).

This clone was counted a few times. The chain couples TRBV2 to TRBJ1-1; D not certain. V lost 0 bases, J lost 1 base, and 3 bases lay in between. The CDR3 extends over 13 amino acids. Germline loops: CDR1 SNHLY, CDR2 FYNNEI. The CDR3 is CASSEASNTEAFF. CDR3 DNA sequence: TGTGCCAGCAGTGAAGCTTCGAACACTGAAGCTTTCTTT.

The chain couples TRBV27 to TRBJ1-2; 8 bases are a match to TRBD1. In germline, CDR1 is MNHEY, CDR2 SMNVEV (reference sequence). CDR3 length: 13 residues. The J segment lost 5 bases and the V segment lost 3 bases, leaving 2 bases of the junction unmatched. The CDR3 DNA reads TGTGCCAGCAGTTTCGGGACAGGTTATGGCTACACCTTC. Translated: CASSFGTGYGYTF.

The V gene is TRBV11-2, the J gene TRBJ2-7; D gene unclear. Per germline, CDR1 SGHAT and CDR2 FQNNGV. The germline V and J ends were trimmed by 1 base and 2 bases, with 9 bases remaining between them. CDR3 length: 14 amino acids. CDR3 in DNA: TGTGCCAGCAGCTTAGCCCCATTCCCCTACGAGCAGTACTTC. Its protein product is CASSLAPFPYEQYF. The full variable domain, its missing parts supplied by reference TRBV11-2 and TRBJ2-7, is EAGVAQSPRYKIIEKRQSVAFWCNPISGHATLYWYQQILGQGPKLLIQFQNNGVVDDSQLPKDRFSAERLKGVDSTLKIQPAKLEDSAVYLCASSLAPFPYEQYFGPGTRLTVT.

V gene TRBV6-1 combines with J gene TRBJ2-3; D unclear. V was clipped by 1 base and J by 3 bases, with 11 bases between them. This CDR3 region has 15 residues. Germline CDR1 is MNHNS and CDR2 is SASEGT. This CDR3 reads CASSEELMRTDTQYF. The CDR3 region has the DNA TGTGCCAGCAGTGAAGAGCTAATGAGGACAGATACGCAGTATTTT.

The genes are TRBV5-6 and TRBJ2-7, with 7 bases fitting TRBD2. Trimming cost V 4 bases and J 3 bases; bases outside gene matches: 13. The CDR3 extends over 16 amino acids. CDR1 is SGHDT and CDR2 is YYEEEE in the germline V gene. As DNA, the CDR3 is TGTGCCAGCAGCCAGATCGCTGGACTAGTAAACTACGAGCAGTACTTC. It translates to CASSQIAGLVNYEQYF. Together with reference TRBV5-6 and TRBJ2-7, the CDR3 gives the full variable domain: DAGVTQSPTHLIKTRGQQVTLRCSPKSGHDTVSWYQQALGQGPQFIFQYYEEEERQRGNFPDRFSGHQFPNYSSELNVNALLLGDSALYLCASSQIAGLVNYEQYFGPGTRLTVT.

This clone was observed a single time. V is TRBV2 and J is TRBJ1-1, with no clear D. Per the germline V gene, CDR1 is SNHLY and CDR2 is FYNNEI. The V gene lost 6 bases and the J gene lost 7 bases, with 9 bases spanning the gap. CDR3 length: 11 amino acids. This CDR3 reads CASRIVFEAFF. The CDR3 nucleotides read TGTGCCAGCAGGATAGTCTTTGAAGCTTTCTTT.

This sequence joins TRBV27 and TRBJ2-3; no clear D. The length of the CDR3 is 14 residues. Germline CDR1 is MNHEY and CDR2 is SMNVEV (reference sequence). The V end was cut by 6 bases, the J end by 9 bases, with 19 bases between. CDR3 residues: CASSLTPTPFTQYF. The CDR3 DNA follows: TGTGCCAGCAGCCTAACGCCGACACCGTTCACGCAGTATTTT.

The chain has TRBV30 and TRBJ2-1; D possibly uses TRBD1 or TRBD2 (5 bases each). Germline-derived CDR1 and CDR2 are GTSNPN and SVGIG (reference sequence). The CDR3 length is 14 residues. Between the trimmed V and J ends, which lost 3 bases and 9 bases, there was a span of 18 bases. DNA for the CDR3: TGTGCCTGGAGAATCGGGGCCTGGGGCAGTGAGCAGTTCTTC. Translating it yields CAWRIGAWGSEQFF.

The J gene is TRBJ2-7, the V gene TRBV15; a weak D match, TRBD2 (6 bases). V shed 6 bases and J shed 3 bases, with 12 bases lying between them. Germline-derived CDR1 and CDR2 are LNHNV and YYDKDF (reference sequence). The CDR3 consists of 13 residues. The CDR3 spells CATRTSGGYEQYF. Here the CDR3 DNA reads TGTGCCACCAGAACATCCGGGGGCTACGAGCAGTACTTC.

The V gene is TRBV15, the J gene TRBJ2-1; D perhaps matches TRBD2 (6 bases). Looked up from germline, CDR1 is LNHNV and CDR2 is YYDKDF (reference sequence). The CDR3 extends over 16 amino acids. V lost 1 base and J 0 bases, leaving 10 bases between the germline ends. The CDR3 protein is CATSRGGRNSYNEQFF. The CDR3 nucleotides are TGTGCCACCAGCAGAGGTGGGAGGAACTCCTACAATGAGCAGTTCTTC. Filled out from reference TRBV15 and TRBJ2-1, the complete variable domain reads DAMVIQNPRYQVTQFGKPVTLSCSQTLNHNVMYWYQQKSSQAPKLLFHYYDKDFNNEADTPDNFQSRRPNTSFCFLDIRSPGLGDTAMYLCATSRGGRNSYNEQFFGPGTRLTVL.

Here the CDR3 DNA reads TGTGCCAGTAGTGTAATCCGGGACAGGCCGACCCCAACTAATGAAAAACTGTTTTTT. Protein: CASSVIRDRPTPTNEKLFF. The chain is built from TRBV19 and TRBJ1-4; 8 bases line up with TRBD1. The CDR3 consists of 19 residues. The V gene's germline CDR1 is LNHDA and CDR2 SQIVND (reference sequence). The V and J ends lost 5 bases and 0 bases, in that order; junction bases with no gene match: 14.

The CDR3 spells CASSIRGRTYGYTF. The DNA for the CDR3 is TGTGCCAGTAGTATAAGAGGACGTACCTATGGCTACACCTTC. The chain has TRBV19 and TRBJ1-2; D remains unclear. Trimming took 2 bases from V and 4 from J, leaving 11 bases between them. CDR1 LNHDA and CDR2 SQIVND come from the germline V gene (reference sequence). CDR3 length: 14 amino acids.

This clone was detected a few times. V and J are TRBV30 and TRBJ2-1; D remains ambiguous. Germline-derived CDR1 and CDR2 are GTSNPN and SVGIG (reference sequence). Trimming pared 3 bases from V and 2 bases from J, leaving 8 bases between. The length of the CDR3 is 13 residues. The CDR3 DNA sequence: TGTGCCTGGAGCCGGTCGGCCTACAATGAGCAGTTCTTC. This translates into CAWSRSAYNEQFF.

The V call is TRBV19, the J call TRBJ2-1; the D gene is possibly TRBD2 (5 bases). The CDR3 sequence is 15 residues long. V lost 5 bases to trimming and J lost 1 base, with 12 bases between them. Per germline, CDR1 LNHDA and CDR2 SQIVND (reference sequence). Written as DNA, the CDR3 is TGTGCCAGTAGTCCAAGCGGTGGGTCCTACAATGAGCAGTTCTTC. This sequence encodes CASSPSGGSYNEQFF. Full variable domain (remainder filled in from reference TRBV19 and TRBJ2-1): DGGITQSPKYLFRKEGQNVTLSCEQNLNHDAMYWYRQDPGQGLRLIYYSQIVNDFQKGDIAEGYSVSREKKESFPLTVTSAQKNPTAFYLCASSPSGGSYNEQFFGPGTRLTVL.

The V and J genes are TRBV5-1 and TRBJ1-5; 9 bases line up with TRBD1. V was pared by 6 bases and J by 4 bases, with 11 bases of the junction left unmatched. The V gene's germline CDR1 is SGHRS and CDR2 YFSETQ. The CDR3 extends over 16 amino acids. CDR3 bases: TGCGCCAGCACCGGGACAGGGCTTACATTTAATCAGCCCCAGCATTTT. This sequence encodes CASTGTGLTFNQPQHF. The variable domain in full, completed from reference TRBV5-1 and TRBJ1-5, reads KAGVTQTPRYLIKTRGQQVTLSCSPISGHRSVSWYQQTPGQGLQFLFEYFSETQRNKGNFPGRFSGRQFSNSRSEMNVSTLELGDSALYLCASTGTGLTFNQPQHFGDGTRLSIL.

The V call is TRBV5-1, the J call TRBJ1-3; 7 bases agree with TRBD1. CDR1 is SGHRS, CDR2 YFSETQ, per germline. The CDR3 is 16 residues long. With 3 bases clipped from V and 3 bases from J, the junction kept 9 bases outside the gene matches. CDR3 amino acids: CASSSEGAGLGNTIYF. DNA of the CDR3: TGCGCCAGCAGCTCTGAGGGGGCAGGGCTTGGAAACACCATATATTTT.

The J gene is TRBJ2-5, the V gene TRBV19, with 16 positions matching TRBD2. V lost 5 bases and J lost 5; bases outside the gene matches: 5. CDR1 and CDR2 from the germline V gene are LNHDA and SQIVND (reference sequence). The CDR3 length is 16 residues. CDR3: CASSLQGLAGGETQYF. The CDR3 DNA reads TGTGCCAGTAGTCTTCAGGGACTAGCGGGAGGGGAGACCCAGTACTTC.

The chain employs TRBV7-9 and TRBJ1-1; D call uncertain. This CDR3 is 12 amino acids long. Per germline, CDR1 SEHNR and CDR2 FQNEAQ (reference sequence). V lost 1 base, J lost 7 bases, and 7 bases lay in between. In DNA form, the CDR3 reads TGTGCCAGCAGCTTAGTTCCGAGTGAAGCTTTCTTT. Protein: CASSLVPSEAFF.